What follows is one TCR beta chain and its context. What it binds is unknown. The record originates from a study of T cell responses to AZD1222 COVID-19 vaccine. Regarding the study as a whole: Donors skewed white British and female; clonal diversity was possibly underestimated. Only after the peak T cell response were repertoires sampled.

Repertoires were generated with immunoSEQ multiplex PCR, while TCRdb's copy carries only in-frame clones and drops some. The data show around 73,000 clones, approximately 89% seen once. The length of the CDR3 is 15 residues. The ends lost 5 bases at V and 2 bases at J; junction bases unmatched: 7. Per the germline V gene, CDR1 is MNHEY and CDR2 is SVGEGT. J is TRBJ2-5 and V is TRBV6-2 or TRBV6-3, with 8 bases aligning to TRBD2. This sequence was found in an adult who received the AZD1222 COVID-19 vaccine. Sequencing was performed on peripheral blood, taken 28 days after the second AZD1222 dose. The DNA for the CDR3 is TGTGCCAGCAGTCCCGCGGGACTAGGTCAAGAGACCCAGTACTTC. Amino acids: CASSPAGLGQETQYF.